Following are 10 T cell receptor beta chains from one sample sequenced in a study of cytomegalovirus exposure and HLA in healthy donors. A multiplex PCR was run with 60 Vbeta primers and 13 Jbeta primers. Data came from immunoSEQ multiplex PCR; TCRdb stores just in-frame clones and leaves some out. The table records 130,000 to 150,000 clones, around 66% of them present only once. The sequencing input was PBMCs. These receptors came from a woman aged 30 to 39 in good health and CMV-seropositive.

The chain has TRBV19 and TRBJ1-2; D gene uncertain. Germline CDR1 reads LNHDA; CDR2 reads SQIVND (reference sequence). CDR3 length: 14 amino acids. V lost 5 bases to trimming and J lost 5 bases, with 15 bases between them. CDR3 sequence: CASSSRPGVYGYTF. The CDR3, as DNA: TGTGCCAGTAGTTCCCGCCCGGGTGTGTATGGCTACACCTTC.

The CDR3 spells CASSKIISARLAGENEQFF. The CDR3 coding sequence is TGTGCCAGCAGCAAAATTATATCGGCCCGACTAGCAGGGGAGAATGAGCAGTTCTTC. The V and J genes are TRBV21-1 and TRBJ2-1; the D call in the table, TRBD2, was not verified against the DNA. TRBV21-1 is termed a pseudogene. The CDR3 consists of 19 residues.

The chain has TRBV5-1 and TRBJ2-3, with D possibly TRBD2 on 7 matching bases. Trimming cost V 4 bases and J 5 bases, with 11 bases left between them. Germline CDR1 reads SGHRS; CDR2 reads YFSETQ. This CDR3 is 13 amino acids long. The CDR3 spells CASSRGAVDTQYF. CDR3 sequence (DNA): TGCGCCAGCAGCCGGGGGGCTGTAGATACGCAGTATTTT. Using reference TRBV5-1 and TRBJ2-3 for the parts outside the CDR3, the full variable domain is KAGVTQTPRYLIKTRGQQVTLSCSPISGHRSVSWYQQTPGQGLQFLFEYFSETQRNKGNFPGRFSGRQFSNSRSEMNVSTLELGDSALYLCASSRGAVDTQYFGPGTRLTVL.

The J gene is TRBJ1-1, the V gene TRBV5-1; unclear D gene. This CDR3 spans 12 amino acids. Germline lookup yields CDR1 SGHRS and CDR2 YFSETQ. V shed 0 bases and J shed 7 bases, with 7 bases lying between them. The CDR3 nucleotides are TGCGCCAGCAGCTTGGGTCAGAATGAAGCTTTCTTT. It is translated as CASSLGQNEAFF.

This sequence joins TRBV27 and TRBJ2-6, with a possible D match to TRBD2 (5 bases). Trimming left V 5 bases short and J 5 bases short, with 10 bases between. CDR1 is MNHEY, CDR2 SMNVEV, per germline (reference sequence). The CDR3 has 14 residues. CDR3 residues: CASSPGSWANVLTF. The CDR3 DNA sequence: TGTGCCAGCAGTCCGGGATCCTGGGCCAACGTCCTGACTTTC.

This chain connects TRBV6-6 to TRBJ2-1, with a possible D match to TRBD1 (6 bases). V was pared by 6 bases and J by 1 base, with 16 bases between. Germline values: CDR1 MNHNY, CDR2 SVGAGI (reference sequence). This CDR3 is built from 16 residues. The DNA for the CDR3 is TGTGCCAGCAGGCCCTCAGGGGTAAGATCCTACAATGAGCAGTTCTTC. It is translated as CASRPSGVRSYNEQFF.

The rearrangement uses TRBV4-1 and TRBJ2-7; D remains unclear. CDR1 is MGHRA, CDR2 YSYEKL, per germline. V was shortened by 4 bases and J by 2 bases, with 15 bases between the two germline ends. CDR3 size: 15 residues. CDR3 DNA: TGCGCCAGCAGCCCGAGGATTAGAGCTCCCTACGAGCAGTACTTC. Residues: CASSPRIRAPYEQYF.

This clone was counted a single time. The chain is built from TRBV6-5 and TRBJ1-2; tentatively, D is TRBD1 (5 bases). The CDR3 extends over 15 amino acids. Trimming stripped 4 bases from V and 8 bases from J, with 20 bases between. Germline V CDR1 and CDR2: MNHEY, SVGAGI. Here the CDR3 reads CASSWRGGAAGGYTF. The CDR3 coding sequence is TGTGCCAGCAGTTGGCGGGGAGGGGCCGCCGGAGGCTACACCTTC.

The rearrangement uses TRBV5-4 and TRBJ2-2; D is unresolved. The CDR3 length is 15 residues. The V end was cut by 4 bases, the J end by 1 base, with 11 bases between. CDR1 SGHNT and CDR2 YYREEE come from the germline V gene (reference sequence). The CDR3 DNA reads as TGTGCCAGCAGCGATGCCCCGGGGAACACCGGGGAGCTGTTTTTT. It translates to CASSDAPGNTGELFF.

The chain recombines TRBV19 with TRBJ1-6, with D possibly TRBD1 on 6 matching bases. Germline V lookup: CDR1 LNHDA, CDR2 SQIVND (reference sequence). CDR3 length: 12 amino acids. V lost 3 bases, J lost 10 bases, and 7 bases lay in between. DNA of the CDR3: TGTGCCAGTAGTATGGGGGCCTCACCCCTCCACTTT. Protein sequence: CASSMGASPLHF.